The text below deals with one T cell receptor beta chain. The clone's antigen remains unknown. No much larger clone is present one base from it, and per-base qualities are unavailable. The germline V gene supplies CDR1 MNHEY and CDR2 SVGAGI. From its cysteine to its phenylalanine, the CDR3 spans 14 amino acids. Just CDR3 DNA is preserved here, 42 bases in frame from base 1. Deletion took 3 bases off V and 0 bases off J, with a span of 6 bases between the germline ends. Reading the label with the study, this specimen's time point is: baseline before first vaccination. The vaccinee samples were drawn from two UK trials, COV001 and COV002, one of which was a single-blind randomized controlled phase 2/3 trial testing AZD1222 (ChAdOx1 nCoV-19) in healthy adults. For TCRbeta chain sequencing, PBMC samples from trial participants were taken at day 0 and at day 28 after the second dose. The CDR3 regions of human TCRbeta chains were analyzed by immunosequencing. As for how the authors treated the data: Repertoire TCRs were matched against a reference library of SARS-CoV-2-specific TCRs generated with the MIRA antigen-specificity platform. Breadth was defined as the fraction of unique TCRs that were SARS-CoV-2-associated. Depth was defined as the fraction of total T cells that were SARS-CoV-2-associated. Using the MIRA data, each spike-specific TCR was assigned both to the spike region to which the TCR was reactive and to a CD4 or CD8 class. Log10-transformed breadth and depth values were compared by one-way ANOVA with Sidak's multiple comparisons tests. What TCRdb holds here is the immuneACCESS table cut down to in-frame rearrangements. Part of the clones is not present; checked against another copy, under half of the missing clones reflect an unresolved V gene, and the others are unexplained. V and J calls and clone size are those listed in that table; D and trimming were worked out from the DNA. Across this sample there are around 150,000 clones, with 70% to 90% seen only once. The ten largest clones capture about 2% of the sample.

This entry comes from a study of T cell responses to AZD1222 COVID-19 vaccine (dated by TCRdb to 2020 to 2022). Notes on the research overall: AZD1222 recipients given second doses at about 4 weeks or at about 12 weeks were pooled, since spike-specific TCR depth and breadth were not found to differ between the two schedules. Trial participants were enrolled by age into subgroups of 18-55, 56-69 and 70-plus years, and about 150, 27 and 61 TCR-sequenced participants, respectively, were included in these subgroups. A total of around 240 trial participants underwent TCR sequencing, of whom 207 had received two doses of AZD1222 and around 25 had received two doses of the MenACWY control vaccine.

General findings and caveats noted by the study authors: After two AZD1222 doses, spike-specific TCR breadth and depth were significantly higher than at day 0 and than in MenACWY recipients. Reportedly, close to half of the unique spike-specific TCRs recognized epitopes lying outside the regions that are mutated in the B.1.351 and B.1.1.7 variants. Conclusions about previously exposed vaccinees are limited, since just five or six AZD1222 recipients were seropositive for SARS-CoV-2 at baseline. Participants were mostly white British and included more females than males, and it was suggested by the authors that clonal diversity may have been underestimated. Because no day 14 peak-response samples were available, the repertoires could be characterized only after the peak T cell response. The 56-69-year group was small, and its depth increase did not reach significance, likely because of low power. Vaccine-associated CD4 TCRs spanned the whole spike protein, with dominant responses in regions 160-218 and 743-854.

Rearrangement joined TRBV6-5 to TRBJ2-1; TRBD1 is a weak D gene call, 5 bases matching. The receptor comes from an adult in good health. Here the sequenced sample was peripheral blood, taken on day 0 of AZD1222 vaccination. CDR3 sequence: CASSYQGSYNEQFF. The sequence in DNA is TGTGCCAGCAGTTATCAGGGCTCCTACAATGAGCAGTTCTTC.